Listed here are 16 T cell receptor beta chains from one sample, sequenced in a study of blood T cell repertoires in COVID-19 (dated by TCRdb to the early 2020s). Library prep was done by the immunoSEQ multiplex PCR assay. This immuneACCESS table, as held by TCRdb, lists in-frame sequences with V and J called but not all clones. Of the missing ones, under half trace to an unresolved V gene in checked studies; the others have no known cause. Recorded for this sample are 85,000 to 130,000 clones; approximately 86% of them occurred a single time. Of the sample, 5.5% to 6.5% falls within the top ten clones. Sequenced input: peripheral blood. These receptors were obtained from a woman aged 60-75 years with acute or convalescent COVID-19.

This chain links TRBV11-3 with TRBJ1-1; no clear D. CDR1 is SGHNT, CDR2 YENEEA, per germline. V lost 3 bases, J lost 8 bases, and 13 bases lay in between. The CDR3 length is 13 residues. The CDR3 DNA reads as TGTGCCAGCAGCTTGACAAGTACTGAGGAAGCTTTCTTT. Its translation is CASSLTSTEEAFF.

For the CDR3, the DNA is TGTGCCAGCACGAGAACAGGGAACTATGGCTACACCTTC. It yields the protein CASTRTGNYGYTF. The chain has TRBV28 and TRBJ1-2; tentatively, D is TRBD1 (6 bases). The CDR3 runs 13 residues. V was pared by 7 bases and J by 2 bases, with 11 bases between. Germline V gene lookup returns CDR1 MDHEN and CDR2 SYDVKM.

This clone was seen a handful of times. The chain links TRBV19 to TRBJ1-6, with 10 bases lining up with TRBD1. CDR3 length: 14 amino acids. Per the germline V gene, CDR1 is LNHDA and CDR2 is SQIVND (reference sequence). V trimming: 8 bases; J trimming: 7 bases; junction bases outside the gene matches: 5. The CDR3 DNA is TGTGCCAGTTTCCCGGGACAGGGGAATTCACCCCTCCACTTT. This codes for CASFPGQGNSPLHF.

The chain is built from TRBV30 and TRBJ2-7; a weak D match, TRBD2 (5 bases). The CDR3 spans 12 residues. Between the trimmed V and J ends, which lost 5 bases and 2 bases, there was a span of 10 bases. In germline, CDR1 is GTSNPN, CDR2 SVGIG (reference sequence). CDR3 sequence: CAWATGTYEQYF. The CDR3 DNA reads as TGTGCCTGGGCGACGGGGACCTACGAGCAGTACTTC. The full variable domain, rest sourced from reference TRBV30 and TRBJ2-7, is SQTIHQWPATLVQPVGSPLSLECTVEGTSNPNLYWYRQAAGRGLQLLFYSVGIGQISSEVPQNLSASRPQDRQFILSSKKLLLSDSGFYLCAWATGTYEQYFGPGTRLTVT.

The chain has TRBV7-8 and TRBJ1-3, with D possibly matching TRBD1 (5 bases). Trimming removed 2 bases at V and 8 bases at J, with 19 bases between. Germline CDR1 is SGHVS and CDR2 is FQNEAQ. CDR3 length: 16 amino acids. CDR3 DNA: TGTGCCAGCAGCTTACGGCAGGGAAGGTCGCTGGACACCATATATTTT. It yields the protein CASSLRQGRSLDTIYF.

V is TRBV14 and J is TRBJ1-1, with 9 bases matching TRBD1. Germline V gene sequence: CDR1 SGHDN, CDR2 FVKESK. This CDR3 region has 15 residues. Trimming at V came to 4 bases and at J to 1 base, leaving 4 bases not matched to a gene. Here the CDR3 DNA reads TGTGCCAGCAGCCCCTGGACAGGGGAGAACACTGAAGCTTTCTTT. Amino acids: CASSPWTGENTEAFF.

The chain combines TRBV7-6 with TRBJ1-3; TRBD1 might be the D (6 bases). Germline-derived CDR1 and CDR2 are SGHVS and FNYEAQ. The CDR3 covers 15 residues. Deletions cut 4 bases from V and 0 bases from J, with 10 bases between. DNA of the CDR3: TGTGCCAGCAGCTCTGACAGGATCTCTGGAAACACCATATATTTT. Translated: CASSSDRISGNTIYF.

The rearrangement links TRBV27 to TRBJ2-1; 9 positions match TRBD2. The CDR3 runs 16 residues. V lost 6 bases to trimming and J lost 2 bases; unmatched junction nucleotides: 8. Germline CDR1 MNHEY, CDR2 SMNVEV (reference sequence). Here the CDR3 reads CASSRITSGPYNEQFF. CDR3 DNA: TGTGCCAGCAGCCGCATAACTAGCGGGCCCTACAATGAGCAGTTCTTC.

The CDR3 loop reads CATESSSYEQYF. The CDR3 coding sequence is TGTGCCACCGAGAGTAGCAGCTACGAGCAGTACTTC. The chain links TRBV19 to TRBJ2-7, with D unclear. CDR3 length: 12 amino acids. V shed 10 bases and J shed 3 bases, with 13 bases lying between them. Germline-derived CDR1 and CDR2 are LNHDA and SQIVND (reference sequence).

The chain carries TRBV5-1 and TRBJ2-2; 12 bases are shared with TRBD2. Trimming at V came to 5 bases and at J to 7 bases, leaving 6 bases not matched to a gene. In germline, CDR1 is SGHRS, CDR2 YFSETQ. This CDR3 contains 15 residues. CDR3: CASSPSGRARGELFF. The CDR3 DNA is TGCGCCAGCAGTCCTAGCGGGAGGGCCCGCGGGGAGCTGTTTTTT.

The chain links TRBV6-6 to TRBJ1-5; 7 positions match TRBD1. Germline V lookup: CDR1 MNHNY, CDR2 SVGAGI (reference sequence). Trimming cost V 6 bases and J 5 bases; bases outside gene matches: 10. The length of the CDR3 is 15 residues. The CDR3 reads CASSPGQQNYQPQHF. The CDR3 nucleotides read TGTGCCAGCAGCCCGGGACAGCAGAACTATCAGCCCCAGCATTTT.

Concerning this clone itself: This same CDR3 is encoded by further DNA sequences in the sample. CDR3 loop: CASRGTSGTGELFF. The CDR3 nucleotides are TGCGCCAGCAGAGGGACTAGCGGTACCGGGGAGCTGTTTTTT. The V gene is TRBV5-1, the J gene TRBJ2-2, with TRBD2 matching over 11 bases. The J segment lost 5 bases and the V segment lost 5 bases, leaving 2 bases of the junction unmatched. In germline, CDR1 is SGHRS, CDR2 YFSETQ. This CDR3 has 14 residues.

This chain links TRBV4-2 with TRBJ2-1; 9 positions match TRBD2. The V segment lost 1 base and the J segment 6 bases; nucleotides outside the gene matches: 7. The CDR3 consists of 16 residues. CDR1 is LGHNA and CDR2 is YNFKEQ in the germline V gene. DNA of the CDR3: TGTGCCAGCAGCCAAGTAGGTCGCGGGAGGGCCAATGAGCAGTTCTTC. Residues: CASSQVGRGRANEQFF.

V is TRBV5-1 and J is TRBJ2-3, with 7 bases identical to TRBD2. Germline loops: CDR1 SGHRS, CDR2 YFSETQ. The trim removed 4 bases at V and 0 bases at J, leaving 8 bases unmatched. The CDR3 contains 16 residues. CDR3 sequence: CASSLTTSASTDTQYF. CDR3 bases: TGCGCCAGCAGCCTCACTACTAGCGCTAGCACAGATACGCAGTATTTT.

This sequence joins TRBV10-2 and TRBJ1-6; maybe TRBD1 (5 bases). The germline CDR1 and CDR2 sequences are WSHSY and SAAADI. The CDR3 has 13 residues. The V and J ends lost 8 bases and 6 bases respectively, with 11 bases between them. The CDR3 here is CASLAGINSPLHF. CDR3 coding DNA: TGCGCCAGCCTTGCAGGGATTAATTCACCCCTCCACTTT.

This chain links TRBV28 with TRBJ2-6, with no clear D. Germline V gene sequence: CDR1 MDHEN, CDR2 SYDVKM. The CDR3 runs to 13 residues. Trimming shortened V by 8 bases and J by 0 bases, and 5 bases separated the two germline ends. The CDR3: CASLLSGANVLTF. CDR3 nucleotides: TGTGCCAGCCTCCTCTCTGGGGCCAACGTCCTGACTTTC.